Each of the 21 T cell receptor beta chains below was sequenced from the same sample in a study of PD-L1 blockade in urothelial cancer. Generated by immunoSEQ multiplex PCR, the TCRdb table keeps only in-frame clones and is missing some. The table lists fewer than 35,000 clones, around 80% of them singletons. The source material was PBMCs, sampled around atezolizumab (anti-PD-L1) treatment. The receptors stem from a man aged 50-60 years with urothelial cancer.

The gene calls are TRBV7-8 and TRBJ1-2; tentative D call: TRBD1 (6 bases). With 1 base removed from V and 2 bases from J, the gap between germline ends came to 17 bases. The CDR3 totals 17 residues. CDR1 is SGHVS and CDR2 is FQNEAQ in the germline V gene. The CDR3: CASSLGRGAGPNYGYTF. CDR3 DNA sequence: TGTGCCAGCAGCTTAGGTCGGGGGGCAGGCCCCAACTATGGCTACACCTTC.

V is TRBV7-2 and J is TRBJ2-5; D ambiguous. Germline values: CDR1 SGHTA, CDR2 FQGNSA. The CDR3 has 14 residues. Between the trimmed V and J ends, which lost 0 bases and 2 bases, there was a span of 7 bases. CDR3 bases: TGTGCCAGCAGCTTAGCCAGGCATCAAGAGACCCAGTACTTC. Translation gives CASSLARHQETQYF.

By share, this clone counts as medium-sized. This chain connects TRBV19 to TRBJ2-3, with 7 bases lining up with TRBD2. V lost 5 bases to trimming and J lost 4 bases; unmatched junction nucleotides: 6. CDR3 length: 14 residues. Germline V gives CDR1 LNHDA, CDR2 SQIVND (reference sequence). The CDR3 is CASSSQGGADTQYF. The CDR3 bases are TGTGCCAGTAGTTCCCAGGGAGGGGCAGATACGCAGTATTTT. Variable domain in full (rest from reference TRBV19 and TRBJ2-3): DGGITQSPKYLFRKEGQNVTLSCEQNLNHDAMYWYRQDPGQGLRLIYYSQIVNDFQKGDIAEGYSVSREKKESFPLTVTSAQKNPTAFYLCASSSQGGADTQYFGPGTRLTVL.

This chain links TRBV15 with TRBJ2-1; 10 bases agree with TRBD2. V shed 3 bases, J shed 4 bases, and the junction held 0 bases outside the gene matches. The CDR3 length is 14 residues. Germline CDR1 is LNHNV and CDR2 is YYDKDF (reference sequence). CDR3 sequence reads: CATSSSGRYNEQFF. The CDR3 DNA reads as TGTGCCACCAGCAGTAGCGGGAGGTACAATGAGCAGTTCTTC.

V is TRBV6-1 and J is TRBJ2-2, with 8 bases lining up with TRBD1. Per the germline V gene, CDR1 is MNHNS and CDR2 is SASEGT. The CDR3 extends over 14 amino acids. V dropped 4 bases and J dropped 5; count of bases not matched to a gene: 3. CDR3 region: CASSVTGVTGELFF. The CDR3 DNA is TGTGCCAGCAGTGTGACAGGGGTGACCGGGGAGCTGTTTTTT.

The CDR3 DNA is TGTGCCAGTAGTATACAGGGGAGAATGGCCACCGGGGAGCTGTTTTTT. It yields the protein CASSIQGRMATGELFF. V usage is TRBV19 and J usage is TRBJ2-2, with D possibly being TRBD1 (6 bases). Germline lookup yields CDR1 LNHDA and CDR2 SQIVND (reference sequence). V dropped 2 bases and J dropped 4 bases, with 14 bases sitting between them. The CDR3 spans 16 residues.

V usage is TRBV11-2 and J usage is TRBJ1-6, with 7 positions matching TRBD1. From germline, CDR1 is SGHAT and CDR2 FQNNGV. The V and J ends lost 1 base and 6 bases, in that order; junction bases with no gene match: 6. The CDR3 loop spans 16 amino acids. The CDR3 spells CASSLVGGQVNSPLHF. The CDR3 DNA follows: TGTGCCAGCAGCTTAGTGGGCGGACAGGTTAATTCACCCCTCCACTTT.

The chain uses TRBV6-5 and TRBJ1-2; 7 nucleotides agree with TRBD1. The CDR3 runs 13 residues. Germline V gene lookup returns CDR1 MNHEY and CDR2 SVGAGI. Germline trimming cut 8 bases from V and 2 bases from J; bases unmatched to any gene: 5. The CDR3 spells CASSVQGNYGYTF. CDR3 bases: TGTGCCAGCTCGGTACAGGGGAACTATGGCTACACCTTC.

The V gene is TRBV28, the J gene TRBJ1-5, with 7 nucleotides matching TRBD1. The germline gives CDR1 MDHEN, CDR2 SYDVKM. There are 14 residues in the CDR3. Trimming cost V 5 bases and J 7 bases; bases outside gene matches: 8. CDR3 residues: CASSKYRGGQPQHF. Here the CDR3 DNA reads TGTGCCAGCAGTAAATACAGGGGTGGACAGCCCCAGCATTTT.

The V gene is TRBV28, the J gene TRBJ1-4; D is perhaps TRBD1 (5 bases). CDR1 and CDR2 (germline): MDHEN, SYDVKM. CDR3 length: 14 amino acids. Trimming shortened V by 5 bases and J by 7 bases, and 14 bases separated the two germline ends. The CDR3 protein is CASSNERGGEKLFF. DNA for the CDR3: TGTGCCAGCAGTAATGAGAGGGGAGGTGAAAAACTGTTTTTT.

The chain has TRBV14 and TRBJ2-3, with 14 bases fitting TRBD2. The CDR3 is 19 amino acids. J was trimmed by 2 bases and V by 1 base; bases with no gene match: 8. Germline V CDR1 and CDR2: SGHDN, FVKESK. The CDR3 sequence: CASSQGTSGRSTFTDTQYF. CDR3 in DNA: TGTGCCAGCAGCCAAGGGACTAGCGGGAGGAGCACTTTCACAGATACGCAGTATTTT.

The CDR3 protein is CASSAYQTGSNEQFF. The CDR3 DNA reads as TGTGCCAGCAGTGCCTACCAGACAGGGAGCAATGAGCAGTTCTTC. The chain joins TRBV27 to TRBJ2-1; 7 nucleotides match TRBD1. The V and J ends lost 5 bases and 6 bases, in that order; junction bases with no gene match: 10. Germline V lookup: CDR1 MNHEY, CDR2 SMNVEV (reference sequence). The CDR3 sequence is 15 residues long.

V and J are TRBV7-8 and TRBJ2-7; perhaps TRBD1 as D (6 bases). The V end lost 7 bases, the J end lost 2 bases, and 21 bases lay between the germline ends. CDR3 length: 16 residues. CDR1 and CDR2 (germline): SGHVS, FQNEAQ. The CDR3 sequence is CASTGTGIGRPYEQYF. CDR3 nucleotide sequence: TGTGCCAGCACCGGAACAGGGATAGGAAGGCCCTACGAGCAGTACTTC.

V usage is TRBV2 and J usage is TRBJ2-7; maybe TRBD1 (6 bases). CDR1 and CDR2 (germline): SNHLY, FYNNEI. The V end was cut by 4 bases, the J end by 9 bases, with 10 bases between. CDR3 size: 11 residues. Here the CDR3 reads CASSVQGSQYV. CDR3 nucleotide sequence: TGTGCCAGCAGTGTACAGGGATCGCAGTACGTC.

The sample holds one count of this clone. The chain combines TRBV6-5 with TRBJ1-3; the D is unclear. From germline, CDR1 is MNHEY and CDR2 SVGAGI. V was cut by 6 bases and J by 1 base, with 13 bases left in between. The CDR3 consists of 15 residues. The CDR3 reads CASSRDPGSGNTIYF. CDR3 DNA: TGTGCCAGCAGCCGAGATCCCGGTTCTGGAAACACCATATATTTT.

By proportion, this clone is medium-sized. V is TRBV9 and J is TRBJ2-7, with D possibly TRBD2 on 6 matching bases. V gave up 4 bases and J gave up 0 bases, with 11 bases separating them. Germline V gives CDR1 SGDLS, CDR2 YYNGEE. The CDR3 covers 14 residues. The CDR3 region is CASSLGGSSYEQYF. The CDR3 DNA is TGTGCCAGCAGCCTAGGAGGGAGCTCCTACGAGCAGTACTTC.

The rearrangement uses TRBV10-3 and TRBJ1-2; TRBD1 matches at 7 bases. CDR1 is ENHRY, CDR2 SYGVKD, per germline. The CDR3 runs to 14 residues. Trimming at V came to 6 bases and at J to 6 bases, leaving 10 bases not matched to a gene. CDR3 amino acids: CAIRGQPGVDGYTF. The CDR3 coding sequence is TGTGCCATCAGGGGACAGCCGGGAGTAGATGGCTACACCTTC.

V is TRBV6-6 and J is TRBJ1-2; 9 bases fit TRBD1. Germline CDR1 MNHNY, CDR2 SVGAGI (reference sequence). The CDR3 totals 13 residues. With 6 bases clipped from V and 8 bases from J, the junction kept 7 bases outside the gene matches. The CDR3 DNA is TGTGCCAGCAGACTGACAGGGGGTAAGGGCTACACCTTC. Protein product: CASRLTGGKGYTF.

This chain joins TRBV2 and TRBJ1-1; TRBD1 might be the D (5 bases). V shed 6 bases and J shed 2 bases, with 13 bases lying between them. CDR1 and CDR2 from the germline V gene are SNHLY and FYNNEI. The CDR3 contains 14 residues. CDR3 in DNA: TGTGCCAGCAGGAATGCAGGGATAAACACTGAAGCTTTCTTT. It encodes CASRNAGINTEAFF.

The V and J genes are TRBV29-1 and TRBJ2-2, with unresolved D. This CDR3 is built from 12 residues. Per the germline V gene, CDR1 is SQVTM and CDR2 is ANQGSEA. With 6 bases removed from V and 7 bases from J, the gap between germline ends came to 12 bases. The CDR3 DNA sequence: TGCAGCGTATTGAATACCGGCGGGGAGCTGTTTTTT. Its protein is CSVLNTGGELFF.

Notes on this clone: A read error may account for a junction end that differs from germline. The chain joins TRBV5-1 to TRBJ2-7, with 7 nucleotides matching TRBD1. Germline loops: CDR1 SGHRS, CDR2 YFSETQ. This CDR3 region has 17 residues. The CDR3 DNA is TGCGCCAGCAGCTTGTTTCGCCCGGGACAGCGCTCCCACGAGCAGTACTTC. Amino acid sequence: CASSLFRPGQRSHEQYF.